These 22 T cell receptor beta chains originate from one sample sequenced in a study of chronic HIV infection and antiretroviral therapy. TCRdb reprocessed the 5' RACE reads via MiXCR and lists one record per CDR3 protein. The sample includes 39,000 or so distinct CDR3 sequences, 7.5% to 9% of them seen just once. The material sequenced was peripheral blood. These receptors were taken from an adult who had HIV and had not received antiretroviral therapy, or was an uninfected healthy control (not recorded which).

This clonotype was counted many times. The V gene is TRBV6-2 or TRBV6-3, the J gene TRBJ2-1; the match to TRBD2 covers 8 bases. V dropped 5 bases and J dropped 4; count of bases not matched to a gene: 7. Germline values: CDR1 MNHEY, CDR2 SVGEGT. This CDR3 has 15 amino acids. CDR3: CASSVRLAGYNEQFF. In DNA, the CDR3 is TGTGCCAGCAGTGTGAGGTTAGCGGGGTACAATGAGCAGTTCTTC.

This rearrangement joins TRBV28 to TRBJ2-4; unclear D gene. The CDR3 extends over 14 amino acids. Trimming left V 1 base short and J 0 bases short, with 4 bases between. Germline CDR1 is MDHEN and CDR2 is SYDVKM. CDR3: CASSLSRAKNIQYF. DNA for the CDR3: TGTGCCAGCAGTTTATCCAGAGCCAAAAACATTCAGTACTTC.

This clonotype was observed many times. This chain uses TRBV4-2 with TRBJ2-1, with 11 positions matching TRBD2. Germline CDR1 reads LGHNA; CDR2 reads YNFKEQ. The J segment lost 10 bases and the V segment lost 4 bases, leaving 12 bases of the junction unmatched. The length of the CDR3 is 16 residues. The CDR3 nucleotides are TGTGCCAGCAGCCCTACTAGCGGGAGACCCTTAGGGGAGCAGTTCTTC. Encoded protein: CASSPTSGRPLGEQFF.

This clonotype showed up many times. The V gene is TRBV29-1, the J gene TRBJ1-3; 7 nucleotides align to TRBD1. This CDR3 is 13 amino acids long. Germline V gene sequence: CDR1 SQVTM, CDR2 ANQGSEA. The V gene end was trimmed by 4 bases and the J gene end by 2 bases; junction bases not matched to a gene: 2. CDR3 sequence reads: CSVGQGAGNTIYF. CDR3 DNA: TGCAGCGTTGGTCAGGGGGCTGGAAACACCATATATTTT.

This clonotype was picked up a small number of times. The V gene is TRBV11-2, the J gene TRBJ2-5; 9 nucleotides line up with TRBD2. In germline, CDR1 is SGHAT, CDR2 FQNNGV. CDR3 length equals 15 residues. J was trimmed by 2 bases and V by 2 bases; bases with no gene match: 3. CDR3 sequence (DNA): TGTGCCAGCAGCTTATCTAGCGGGGTTCAAGAGACCCAGTACTTC. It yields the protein CASSLSSGVQETQYF.

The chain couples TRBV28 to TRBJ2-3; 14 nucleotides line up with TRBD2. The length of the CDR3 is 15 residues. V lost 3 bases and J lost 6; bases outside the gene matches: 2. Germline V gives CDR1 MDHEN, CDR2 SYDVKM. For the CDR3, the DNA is TGTGCCAGCAGTTTTGGGACTAGCGGGAGTGATACGCAGTATTTT. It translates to CASSFGTSGSDTQYF.

The CDR3 coding sequence is TGTGCCAGCAGTCCATCAGGGGTTCCTAATGAAAAACTGTTTTTT. Translated: CASSPSGVPNEKLFF. The chain uses TRBV28 and TRBJ1-4; tentative D call: TRBD1 (6 bases). This CDR3 region has 15 residues. The germline V gene encodes CDR1 MDHEN and CDR2 SYDVKM. Trimming cost V 5 bases and J 3 bases, with 13 bases left between them.

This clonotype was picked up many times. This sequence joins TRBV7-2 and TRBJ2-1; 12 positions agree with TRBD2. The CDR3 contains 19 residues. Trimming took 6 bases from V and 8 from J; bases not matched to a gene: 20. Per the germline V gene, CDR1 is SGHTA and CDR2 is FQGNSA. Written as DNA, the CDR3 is TGTGCCAGCAGTTCCTCGACTAGCGGGAGTAAAGTCATGGTCGATGAGCAGTTCTTC. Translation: CASSSSTSGSKVMVDEQFF. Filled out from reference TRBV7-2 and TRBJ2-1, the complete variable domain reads GAGVSQSPSNKVTEKGKDVELRCDPISGHTALYWYRQSLGQGLEFLIYFQGNSAPDKSGLPSDRFSAERTGGSVSTLTIQRTQQEDSAVYLCASSSSTSGSKVMVDEQFFGPGTRLTVL.

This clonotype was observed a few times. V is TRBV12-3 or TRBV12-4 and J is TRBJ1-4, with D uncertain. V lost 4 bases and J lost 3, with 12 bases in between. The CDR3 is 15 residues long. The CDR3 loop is CASSSSSAANEKLFF. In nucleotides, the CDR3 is TGTGCCAGCAGTTCCTCCTCCGCGGCTAATGAAAAACTGTTTTTT.

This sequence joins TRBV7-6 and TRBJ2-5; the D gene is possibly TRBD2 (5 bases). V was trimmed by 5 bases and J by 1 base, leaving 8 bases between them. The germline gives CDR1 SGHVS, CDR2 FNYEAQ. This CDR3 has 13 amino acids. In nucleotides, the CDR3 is TGTGCCAGCAGCCCGCGGGTCCAAGAGACCCAGTACTTC. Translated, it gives CASSPRVQETQYF. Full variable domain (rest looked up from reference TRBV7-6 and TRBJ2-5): GAGVSQSPRYKVTKRGQDVALRCDPISGHVSLYWYRQALGQGPEFLTYFNYEAQQDKSGLPNDRFSAERPEGSISTLTIQRTEQRDSAMYRCASSPRVQETQYFGPGTRLLVL.

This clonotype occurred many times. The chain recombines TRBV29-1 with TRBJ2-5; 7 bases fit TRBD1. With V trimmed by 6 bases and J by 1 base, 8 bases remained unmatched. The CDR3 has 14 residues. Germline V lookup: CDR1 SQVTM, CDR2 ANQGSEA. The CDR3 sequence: CSVNQQGFQETQYF. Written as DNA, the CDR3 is TGCAGCGTGAACCAACAGGGGTTCCAAGAGACCCAGTACTTC.

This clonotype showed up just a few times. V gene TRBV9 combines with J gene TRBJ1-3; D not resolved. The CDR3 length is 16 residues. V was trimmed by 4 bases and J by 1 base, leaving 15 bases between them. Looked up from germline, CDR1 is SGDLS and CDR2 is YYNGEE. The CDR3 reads CASSSGEFGSGNTIYF. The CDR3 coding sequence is TGTGCCAGCAGCTCAGGAGAGTTCGGGTCTGGAAACACCATATATTTT.

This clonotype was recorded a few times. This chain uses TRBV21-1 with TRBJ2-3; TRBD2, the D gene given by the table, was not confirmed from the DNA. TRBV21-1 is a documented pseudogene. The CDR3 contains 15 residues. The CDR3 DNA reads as TGTGCCAGCAGCAAGACTAGCGGGAAAACAGATACGCAGTATTTT. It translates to CASSKTSGKTDTQYF.

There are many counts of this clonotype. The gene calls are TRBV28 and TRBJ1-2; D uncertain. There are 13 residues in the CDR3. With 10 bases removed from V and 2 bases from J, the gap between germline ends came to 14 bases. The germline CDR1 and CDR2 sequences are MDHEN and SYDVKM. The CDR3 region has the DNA TGTGCCACCTTTTCAACCTCGAACTATGGCTACACCTTC. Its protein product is CATFSTSNYGYTF.

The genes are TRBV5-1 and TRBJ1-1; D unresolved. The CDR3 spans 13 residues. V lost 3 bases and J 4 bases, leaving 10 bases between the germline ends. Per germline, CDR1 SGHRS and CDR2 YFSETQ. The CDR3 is CASSYEGPTEAFF. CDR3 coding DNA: TGCGCCAGCAGCTACGAGGGTCCCACTGAAGCTTTCTTT.

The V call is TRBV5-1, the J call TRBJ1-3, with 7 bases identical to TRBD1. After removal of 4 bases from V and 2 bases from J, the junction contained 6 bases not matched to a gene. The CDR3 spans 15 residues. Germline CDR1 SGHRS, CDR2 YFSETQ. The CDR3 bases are TGCGCCAGCAGCCGGATGACAGGGACTGGAAACACCATATATTTT. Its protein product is CASSRMTGTGNTIYF.

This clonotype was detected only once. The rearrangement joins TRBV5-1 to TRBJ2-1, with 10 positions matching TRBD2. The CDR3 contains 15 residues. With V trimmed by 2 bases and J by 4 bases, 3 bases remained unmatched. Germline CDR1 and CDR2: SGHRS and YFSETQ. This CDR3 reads CASSLSAGGYNEQFF. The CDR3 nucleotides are TGCGCCAGCAGCTTATCAGCGGGAGGGTACAATGAGCAGTTCTTC.

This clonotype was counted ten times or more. In DNA form, the CDR3 reads TGTGCCAGCAGTCTGGGACAGGGGGCTTTCCTGCGAAAACTGTTTTTT. Amino acids: CASSLGQGAFLRKLFF. The chain recombines TRBV28 with TRBJ1-4, with 12 bases lining up with TRBD1. This CDR3 has 16 residues. Trimming at V came to 5 bases and at J to 10 bases, leaving 11 bases not matched to a gene. Germline V lookup: CDR1 MDHEN, CDR2 SYDVKM.

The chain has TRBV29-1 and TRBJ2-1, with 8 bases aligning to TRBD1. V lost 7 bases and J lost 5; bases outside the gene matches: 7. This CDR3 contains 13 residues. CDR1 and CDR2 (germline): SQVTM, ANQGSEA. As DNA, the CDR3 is TGCAGCGCCCGGACAGGGCTAGACAATGAGCAGTTCTTC. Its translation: CSARTGLDNEQFF.

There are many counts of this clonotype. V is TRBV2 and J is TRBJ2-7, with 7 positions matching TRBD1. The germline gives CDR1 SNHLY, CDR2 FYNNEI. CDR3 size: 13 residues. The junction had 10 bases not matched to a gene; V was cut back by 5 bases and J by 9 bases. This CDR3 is CASSSGTAVGQYF. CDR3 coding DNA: TGTGCCAGCAGTAGTGGGACAGCAGTCGGGCAGTACTTC.

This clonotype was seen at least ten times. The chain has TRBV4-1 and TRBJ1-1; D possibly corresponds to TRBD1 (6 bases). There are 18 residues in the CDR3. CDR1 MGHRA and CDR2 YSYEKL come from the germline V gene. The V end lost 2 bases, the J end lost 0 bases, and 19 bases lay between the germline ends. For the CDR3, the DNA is TGCGCCAGCAGCCAATTAATCATCAAGACAGGTATGAACACTGAAGCTTTCTTT. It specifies CASSQLIIKTGMNTEAFF.

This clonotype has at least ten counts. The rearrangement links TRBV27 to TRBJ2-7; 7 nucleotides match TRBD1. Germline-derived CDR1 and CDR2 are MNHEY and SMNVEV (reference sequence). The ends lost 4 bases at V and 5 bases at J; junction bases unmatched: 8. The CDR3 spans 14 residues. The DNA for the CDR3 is TGTGCCAGCAGTTCGAGTGACAGGGCTCACGAGCAGTACTTC. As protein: CASSSSDRAHEQYF.